The present entry profiles one T cell receptor beta chain with its context. As yet, its antigen is unknown. Here immunoSEQ multiplex PCR was the method, and the copy in TCRdb shows in-frame clones only, minus some. The table has roughly 59,000 clones, over 75% seen once. V shed 5 bases and J shed 6 bases, with 13 bases lying between them. Germline CDR1 is ENHRY and CDR2 is SYGVKD. This CDR3 comprises 13 residues. Enrollment shut out patients with autoimmune disease history or systemic immunosuppression. This specimen comes from a study of OX40 agonist ivuxolimab in advanced cancers. About the study: At 0.01 to 10 mg/kg, ivuxolimab was administered intravenously to patients every 2 weeks.

Study results and limitations: Normalized T-cell clonal expansion was also low in some nonresponders. Clonal expansion was seen in CD4+ and CD8+ blood T cells by week 6 at 0.1 to 3.0 mg/kg.

Specimen: CD4+ or CD8+ T cells sorted from blood, collected in a trial of the OX40 agonist ivuxolimab. This chain joins TRBV10-3 and TRBJ1-2; D is unresolved. The sequence was collected from an adult with an advanced solid tumor such as melanoma, head and neck, liver or kidney cancer. As DNA, the CDR3 is TGTGCCATCAGTCCCCTCGGGAGGGATGGCTACACCTTC. It codes for CAISPLGRDGYTF.